Presented here are 19 T cell receptor beta chains from one specimen sequenced in a study of breast tumors, draining lymph nodes, adjacent tissues. TCRdb re-called the multiplex PCR reads through MiXCR, storing one row per CDR3 protein. The top ten hold approximately 21% of the sample, which has 20,000 or so distinct CDR3 sequences, over 40% seen once. The sample consisted of breast tumor tissue. These receptors were obtained from a female donor with breast cancer. Some clones in this sample may be carry-over from other donors' samples.

With regard to this clonotype: Because it lacks the conserved phenylalanine or tryptophan at the end, this CDR3 is likely a read error. The V and J genes are TRBV7-3 and TRBJ1-1, with a weak D call TRBD1 (5 bases). This CDR3 spans 14 amino acids. Trimming took off 2 bases at V and 1 base at J, with 8 bases between the two ends. Germline CDR1 and CDR2: SGHTA and FQGTGA. The CDR3 bases are TGTGCCAGCAGCTTAGGGGGTCAGAACACTGAAGCTTTCTTG. Translating it yields CASSLGGQNTEAFL.

This clonotype was recorded at least ten times. This chain connects TRBV6-5 to TRBJ2-3; D remains unclear. CDR1 and CDR2 (germline): MNHEY, SVGAGI. This CDR3 comprises 11 residues. Trimming took 6 bases from V and 4 from J, leaving 5 bases between them. CDR3: CASRWADTQYF. In DNA, the CDR3 is TGTGCCAGCAGGTGGGCAGATACGCAGTATTTT.

The sample holds many counts of this clonotype. CDR3 amino acids: CASTGQTYGYTF. For the CDR3, the DNA is TGTGCCAGCACGGGACAGACCTATGGCTACACCTTC. J is TRBJ1-2 and V is TRBV6-1; TRBD1 agrees at 7 bases. Germline CDR1 MNHNS, CDR2 SASEGT. J gave up 4 bases and V 7 bases, and 3 bases lay outside the gene matches. The CDR3 runs 12 residues.

Judged by abundance, this clonotype is medium-sized (0.01 to 0.1%). This sequence joins TRBV20-1 and TRBJ2-3, with 8 bases aligning to TRBD2. CDR3 length: 12 residues. V gave up 0 bases and J gave up 14 bases; unmatched junction bases: 7. The germline V gene encodes CDR1 DFQATT and CDR2 SNEGSKA (reference sequence). The CDR3 DNA follows: TGCAGTGCTAGAGATGGCGGGGGGTTGCCGTATTTT. Its protein product is CSARDGGGLPYF.

This clonotype was counted many times. V is TRBV27 and J is TRBJ2-2; 9 bases are a match to TRBD2. The junction had 4 bases not matched to a gene; V was cut back by 2 bases and J by 6 bases. Germline CDR1 and CDR2: MNHEY and SMNVEV (reference sequence). This CDR3 has 15 residues. CDR3 sequence: CASSLGAGGAGELFF. As DNA, the CDR3 is TGTGCCAGCAGTTTAGGAGCGGGGGGAGCCGGGGAGCTGTTTTTT.

To note about this clonotype: Being one base from a much bigger clone, this may be a read error. This sequence joins TRBV11-3 and TRBJ2-1, with D unclear. Germline V lookup: CDR1 SGHNT, CDR2 YENEEA. The CDR3 consists of 14 residues. Trimming stripped 5 bases from V and 6 bases from J, with 14 bases between. CDR3 coding DNA: TGTGCCAGCAGCCGTGGATTCAGTTCCAATGAGCAGTTCTTC. Its translation is CASSRGFSSNEQFF.

This clonotype has ten or more counts. The V call is TRBV5-4, the J call TRBJ2-1, with 8 nucleotides matching TRBD2. With 0 bases clipped from V and 10 bases from J, the junction kept 9 bases outside the gene matches. The CDR3 has 15 amino acids. Germline lookup yields CDR1 SGHNT and CDR2 YYREEE (reference sequence). DNA of the CDR3: TGTGCCAGCAGCTTGGCGGGAGGGAGGGGTCGGGAGCAGTTCTTC. As protein: CASSLAGGRGREQFF. Together with reference TRBV5-4 and TRBJ2-1, the CDR3 gives the full variable domain: ETGVTQSPTHLIKTRGQQVTLRCSSQSGHNTVSWYQQALGQGPQFIFQYYREEENGRGNFPPRFSGLQFPNYSSELNVNALELDDSALYLCASSLAGGRGREQFFGPGTRLTVL.

The chain recombines TRBV5-1 with TRBJ1-4; no clear D. Germline V CDR1 and CDR2: SGHRS, YFSETQ. Trimming took off 2 bases at V and 16 bases at J, with 18 bases between the two ends. The CDR3 has 13 amino acids. CDR3 sequence reads: CASSLMAGENPFF. Written as DNA, the CDR3 is TGCGCCAGCAGCTTAATGGCGGGTGAAAACCCGTTTTTT.

This clonotype came up many times. The rearrangement joins TRBV24-1 to TRBJ1-2, with D uncertain. Germline V gene sequence: CDR1 KGHDR, CDR2 SFDVKD. This CDR3 has 12 amino acids. Between the trimmed V and J ends, which lost 3 bases and 5 bases, there was a span of 6 bases. The CDR3 DNA follows: TGTGCCACCAGTGATCGCCGGTATGGCTACACCTTC. Protein: CATSDRRYGYTF.

On this clonotype: Germline is not matched at one junction end, which may reflect a read error. J is TRBJ1-3 and V is TRBV20-1; tentative D call: TRBD1 (6 bases). Germline V lookup: CDR1 DFQATT, CDR2 SNEGSKA (reference sequence). The CDR3 has 16 amino acids. The DNA of the CDR3 is TGCAGTGCTAGGGAAACAGGGAAAGTCTCCGGAAGCACCATATATTTT. Translation: CSARETGKVSGSTIYF.

With respect to this clonotype: An end of the junction does not agree with germline; a read error may underlie this. J is TRBJ2-6 and V is TRBV6-5, with D perhaps being TRBD1 or TRBD2 (5 bases each). In germline, CDR1 is MNHEY, CDR2 SVGAGI. The CDR3 has 15 residues. The CDR3 spells CASSRDGAGANALTF. As DNA, the CDR3 is TGTGCCAGCAGCCGGGACGGGGCTGGGGCCAACGCCCTGACTTTC.

The chain joins TRBV12-3 or TRBV12-4 to TRBJ2-6; no definite D call. The V gene lost 3 bases and the J gene lost 9 bases, with 12 bases spanning the gap. The CDR3 covers 14 residues. The CDR3 sequence is CASSFISEINVLTF. For the CDR3, the DNA is TGTGCCAGCAGTTTTATATCGGAGATCAACGTCCTGACTTTC.

The gene calls are TRBV7-9 and TRBJ2-1; the match to TRBD2 covers 8 bases. The J segment lost 6 bases and the V segment lost 1 base, leaving 8 bases of the junction unmatched. CDR3 length: 16 amino acids. Germline V gene data show CDR1 as SEHNR and CDR2 as FQNEAQ (reference sequence). CDR3 coding DNA: TGTGCCAGCAGCTTAGTCTCGGGAGGGGGGATCAATGAGCAGTTCTTC. Protein product: CASSLVSGGGINEQFF.

This clonotype was seen many times. The rearrangement uses TRBV27 and TRBJ2-7; D is possibly TRBD1 (6 bases). The CDR3 spans 15 residues. Germline lookup yields CDR1 MNHEY and CDR2 SMNVEV (reference sequence). Deletions cut 4 bases from V and 1 base from J, with 14 bases between. CDR3 nucleotides: TGTGCCAGCAGTTCCCGCCAGGGGTTATCCTACGAGCAGTACTTC. Its translation: CASSSRQGLSYEQYF.

V and J are TRBV15 and TRBJ2-6; D may be TRBD1 (6 bases). CDR3 length: 16 amino acids. Per germline, CDR1 LNHNV and CDR2 YYDKDF (reference sequence). With 0 bases removed from V and 2 bases from J, the gap between germline ends came to 8 bases. CDR3 sequence: CATSRDSGAGANVLTF. The CDR3 nucleotides are TGTGCCACCAGCAGAGATTCAGGGGCTGGGGCCAACGTCCTGACTTTC.

The V and J genes are TRBV4-2 and TRBJ2-3, with 14 bases identical to TRBD2. Germline V gives CDR1 LGHNA, CDR2 YNFKEQ. This CDR3 spans 18 amino acids. Losses at the gene ends were 1 base for V and 3 bases for J; bases not matched to a gene: 6. CDR3 loop: CASSQGGLAGVRTDTQYF. In DNA form, the CDR3 reads TGTGCCAGCAGCCAAGGGGGACTAGCGGGAGTGAGGACAGATACGCAGTATTTT.

The chain has TRBV6-1 and TRBJ2-7; 9 bases map to TRBD1. Germline V gene lookup returns CDR1 MNHNS and CDR2 SASEGT. V shed 8 bases, J shed 2 bases, and the junction held 4 bases outside the gene matches. There are 13 residues in the CDR3. The CDR3 DNA sequence: TGTGCCAGCCGGACAGGGGTTACCTACGAGCAGTACTTC. This sequence encodes CASRTGVTYEQYF.

The rearrangement uses TRBV6-6 and TRBJ1-1; TRBD1 is a possible D gene (5 bases). Germline V gene data show CDR1 as MNHNY and CDR2 as SVGAGI (reference sequence). The CDR3 spans 17 residues. Trimming stripped 3 bases from V and 1 base from J, with 18 bases between. The CDR3 is CASSYDRLGTTNTEAFF. DNA for the CDR3: TGTGCCAGCAGTTATGATCGCTTGGGGACGACGAACACTGAAGCTTTCTTT.

This clonotype was seen at least ten times. The CDR3 DNA follows: TGTGCCAGTAGGGCTAGCGGGAGTTCCTACAATGAGCAGTTCTTC. This encodes CASRASGSSYNEQFF. The J gene is TRBJ2-1, the V gene TRBV19; TRBD2 matches at 10 bases. The CDR3 covers 15 residues. Trimming removed 6 bases from V and 1 base from J; junction bases left unmatched: 3. The germline CDR1 and CDR2 sequences are LNHDA and SQIVND (reference sequence).